This T cell receptor beta chain was captured by sequencing in a study of OX40 agonist ivuxolimab in advanced cancers. Study information: At 0.01 to 10 mg/kg, ivuxolimab was administered intravenously to patients every 2 weeks.

Sampled blood was obtained at baseline, cycle 4 day 1, and cycle 7 day 1. TCRdb's copy holds only in-frame clones and misses some; the assay was immunoSEQ multiplex PCR. Among roughly 11,000 clones listed, around 83% were seen once. General study points: Clones of CD4+ and CD8+ blood T cells grew by week 6 at doses of 0.1 to 3.0 mg/kg.

The CDR3 runs 17 residues. Germline CDR1 reads GTSNPN; CDR2 reads SVGIG (reference sequence). V was cut by 0 bases and J by 6 bases, with 18 bases left in between. A note on this clone: Antigen specificity is unknown.

The clonotype originates from an adult with an advanced solid tumor such as melanoma, head and neck, liver or kidney cancer. The gene calls are TRBV30 and TRBJ1-6; unclear D gene. Sequencing was performed on CD4+ or CD8+ T cells sorted from blood, taken in a trial of the OX40 agonist ivuxolimab. CDR3: CAWSVPRNHLLNSPLHF. CDR3 coding DNA: TGTGCCTGGAGTGTACCTCGGAACCACTTACTTAATTCACCCCTCCACTTT.